What follows is one TCR beta chain and its context. Its antigen is as yet unknown. V trimming: 5 bases; J trimming: 3 bases; junction bases outside the gene matches: 2. The CDR3 totals 13 residues. CDR1 MDHEN and CDR2 SYDVKM come from the germline V gene. These data are taken from a study of sequential checkpoint blockade in melanoma. Study-level information: DNA from about a hundred pretreatment tumor samples underwent TCRβ immunosequencing. Fewer than 25 patients had tumor biopsies before treatment and at week 13. Points from the study as a whole: For nivolumab-first patients, baseline tumor clonality was associated with response.

Treatment indicated: randomized to nivolumab then ipilimumab (arm A) or the reverse (arm B). Sequencing used immunoSEQ multiplex PCR; TCRdb keeps in-frame clones, though not all of them. This table holds 9,900 or so clones, approximately 30% found once. Sequences were derived from tumor tissue (inferred from file names), sampled from a patient given nivolumab and ipilimumab in sequence. This clonotype was obtained from a human donor with melanoma. The V gene is TRBV28, the J gene TRBJ2-7, with 9 bases matching TRBD1. CDR3 coding DNA: TGTGCCAGCAGTCCGGGACAGGGCTACGAGCAGTACTTC. This codes for CASSPGQGYEQYF.